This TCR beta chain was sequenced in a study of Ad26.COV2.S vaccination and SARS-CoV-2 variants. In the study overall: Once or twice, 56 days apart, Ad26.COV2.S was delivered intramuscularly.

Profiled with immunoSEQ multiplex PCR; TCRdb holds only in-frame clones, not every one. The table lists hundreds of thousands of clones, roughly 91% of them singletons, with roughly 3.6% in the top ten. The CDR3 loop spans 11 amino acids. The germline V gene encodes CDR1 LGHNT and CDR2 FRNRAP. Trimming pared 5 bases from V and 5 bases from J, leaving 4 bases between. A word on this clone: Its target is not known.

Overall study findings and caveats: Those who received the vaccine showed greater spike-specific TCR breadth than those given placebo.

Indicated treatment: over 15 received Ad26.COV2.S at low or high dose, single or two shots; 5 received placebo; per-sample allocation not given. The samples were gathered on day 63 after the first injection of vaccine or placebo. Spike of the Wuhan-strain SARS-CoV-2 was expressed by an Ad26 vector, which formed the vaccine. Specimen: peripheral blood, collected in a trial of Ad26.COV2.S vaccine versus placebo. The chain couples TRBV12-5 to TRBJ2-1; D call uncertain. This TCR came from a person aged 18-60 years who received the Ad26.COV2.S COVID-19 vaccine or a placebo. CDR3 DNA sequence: TGTGCTAGTGGTGAAAACAATGAGCAGTTCTTC. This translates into CASGENNEQFF.